The clone carrying this T cell receptor beta chain is deemed large. Its antigen is not identified. There was relapse after autologous stem cell transplantation in every patient, and there was variation in brentuximab vedotin exposure. Complete response, partial response or progressive disease constituted the best responses recorded. TCRdb's copy holds only in-frame clones and misses some; the assay was immunoSEQ multiplex PCR. The sample carries about 11,000 clones, roughly four fifths recorded once. This CDR3 is 14 amino acids long. Trimming cost V 1 base and J 4 bases; bases outside gene matches: 4. The V gene's germline CDR1 is SSHAT and CDR2 FNYEAQ (reference sequence). This entry is derived from a study of PD-1 blockade in classical Hodgkin lymphoma. Findings of the study overall: Before treatment, complete responders showed about the same diversity as newly diagnosed patients.

V usage is TRBV7-7 and J usage is TRBJ2-7; TRBD1 agrees at 7 bases. This sequence was found in a human donor with classical Hodgkin lymphoma. Sample: peripheral blood mononuclear cells (PBMCs), taken before the second cycle of nivolumab. The CDR3 bases are TGTGCCAGCAGCTTAGGAGGGGGCGGTTACGAGCAGTACTTC. Residues: CASSLGGGGYEQYF.